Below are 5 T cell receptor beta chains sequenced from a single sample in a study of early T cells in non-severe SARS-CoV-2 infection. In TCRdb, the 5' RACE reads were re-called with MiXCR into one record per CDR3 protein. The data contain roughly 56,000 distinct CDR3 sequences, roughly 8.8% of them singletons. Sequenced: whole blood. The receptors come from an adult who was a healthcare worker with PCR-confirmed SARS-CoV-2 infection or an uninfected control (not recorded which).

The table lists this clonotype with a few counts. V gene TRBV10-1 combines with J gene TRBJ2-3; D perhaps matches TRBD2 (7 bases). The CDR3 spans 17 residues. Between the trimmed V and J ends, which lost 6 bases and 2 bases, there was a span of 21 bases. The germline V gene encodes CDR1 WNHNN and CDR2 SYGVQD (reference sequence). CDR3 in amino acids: CASSGGPDKGFTDTQYF. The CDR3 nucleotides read TGCGCCAGCAGCGGGGGGCCTGACAAGGGGTTCACAGATACGCAGTATTTT.

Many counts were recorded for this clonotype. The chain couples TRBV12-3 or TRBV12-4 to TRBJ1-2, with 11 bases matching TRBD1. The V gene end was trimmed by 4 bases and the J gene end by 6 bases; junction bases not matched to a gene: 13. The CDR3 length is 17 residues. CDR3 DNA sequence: TGTGCCAGCAGTTCGTACGTATCCGGGACAGGGGGACATGGCTACACCTTC. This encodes CASSSYVSGTGGHGYTF.

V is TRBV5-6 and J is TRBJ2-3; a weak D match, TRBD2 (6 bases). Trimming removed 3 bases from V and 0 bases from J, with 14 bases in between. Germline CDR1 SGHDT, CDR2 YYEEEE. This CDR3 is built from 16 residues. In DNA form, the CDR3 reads TGTGCCAGCAGCTCCCCCGAGGGGACTAGCACAGATACGCAGTATTTT. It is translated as CASSSPEGTSTDTQYF.

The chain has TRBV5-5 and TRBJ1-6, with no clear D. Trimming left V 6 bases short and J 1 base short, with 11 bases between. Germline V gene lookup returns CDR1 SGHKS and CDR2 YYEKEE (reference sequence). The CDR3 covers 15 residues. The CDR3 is CASTPAGSYNSPLHF. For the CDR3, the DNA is TGTGCCAGCACCCCCGCCGGATCCTATAATTCACCCCTCCACTTT.

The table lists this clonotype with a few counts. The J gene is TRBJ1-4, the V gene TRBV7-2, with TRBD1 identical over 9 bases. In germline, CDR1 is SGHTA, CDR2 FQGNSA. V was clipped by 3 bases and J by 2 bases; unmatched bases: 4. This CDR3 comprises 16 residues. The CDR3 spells CASSFSTGGTNEKLFF. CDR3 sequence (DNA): TGTGCCAGCAGCTTTTCCACAGGGGGCACTAATGAAAAACTGTTTTTT. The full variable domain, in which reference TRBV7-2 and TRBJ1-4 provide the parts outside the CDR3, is GAGVSQSPSNKVTEKGKDVELRCDPISGHTALYWYRQSLGQGLEFLIYFQGNSAPDKSGLPSDRFSAERTGGSVSTLTIQRTQQEDSAVYLCASSFSTGGTNEKLFFGSGTQLSVL.